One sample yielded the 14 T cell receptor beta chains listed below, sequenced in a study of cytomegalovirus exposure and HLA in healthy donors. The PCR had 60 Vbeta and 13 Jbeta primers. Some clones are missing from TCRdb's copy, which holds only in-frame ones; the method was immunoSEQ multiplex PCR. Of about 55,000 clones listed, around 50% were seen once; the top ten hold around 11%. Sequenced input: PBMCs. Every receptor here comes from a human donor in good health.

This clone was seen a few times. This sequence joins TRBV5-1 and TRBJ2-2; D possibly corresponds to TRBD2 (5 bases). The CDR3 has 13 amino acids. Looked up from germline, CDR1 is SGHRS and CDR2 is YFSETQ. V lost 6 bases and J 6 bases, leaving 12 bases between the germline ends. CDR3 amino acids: CASTITEAGELFF. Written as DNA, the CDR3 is TGCGCCAGCACCATCACGGAGGCCGGGGAGCTGTTTTTT.

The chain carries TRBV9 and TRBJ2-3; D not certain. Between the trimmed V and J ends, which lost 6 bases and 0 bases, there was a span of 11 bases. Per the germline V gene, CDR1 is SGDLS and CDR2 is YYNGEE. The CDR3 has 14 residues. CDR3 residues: CASNSGFSTDTQYF. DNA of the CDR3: TGTGCCAGCAACTCCGGTTTTAGCACAGATACGCAGTATTTT.

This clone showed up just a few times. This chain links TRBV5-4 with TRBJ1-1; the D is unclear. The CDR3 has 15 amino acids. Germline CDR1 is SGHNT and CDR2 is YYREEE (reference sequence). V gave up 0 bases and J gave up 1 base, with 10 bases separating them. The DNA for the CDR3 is TGTGCCAGCAGCTTGGATAGTAGAGGGAACACTGAAGCTTTCTTT. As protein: CASSLDSRGNTEAFF.

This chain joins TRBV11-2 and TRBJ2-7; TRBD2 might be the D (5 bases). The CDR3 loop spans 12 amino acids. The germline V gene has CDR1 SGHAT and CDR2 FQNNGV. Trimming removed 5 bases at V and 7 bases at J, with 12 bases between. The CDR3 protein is CASSPRTGEQYF. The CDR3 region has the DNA TGTGCCAGCAGCCCGAGGACGGGAGAGCAGTACTTC.

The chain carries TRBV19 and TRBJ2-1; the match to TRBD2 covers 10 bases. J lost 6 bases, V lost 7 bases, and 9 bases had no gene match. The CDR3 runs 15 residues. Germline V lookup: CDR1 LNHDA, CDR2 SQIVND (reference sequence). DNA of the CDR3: TGTGCCAGTACCAGGGTAGCGGGGGGTCTCAATGAGCAGTTCTTC. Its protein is CASTRVAGGLNEQFF.

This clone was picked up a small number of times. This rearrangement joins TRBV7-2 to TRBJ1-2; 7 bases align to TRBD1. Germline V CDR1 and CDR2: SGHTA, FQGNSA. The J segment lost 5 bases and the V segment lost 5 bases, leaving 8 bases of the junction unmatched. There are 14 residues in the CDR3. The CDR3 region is CASSITTGVYGYTF. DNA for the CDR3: TGTGCCAGCAGCATCACCACAGGGGTATATGGCTACACCTTC.

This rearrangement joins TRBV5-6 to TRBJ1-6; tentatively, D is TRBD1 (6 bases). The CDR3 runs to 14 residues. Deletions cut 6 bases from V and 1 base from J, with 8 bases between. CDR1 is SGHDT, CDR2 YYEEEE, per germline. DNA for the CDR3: TGTGCCAGCATGCAGGGGTCCTATAATTCACCCCTCCACTTT. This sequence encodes CASMQGSYNSPLHF.

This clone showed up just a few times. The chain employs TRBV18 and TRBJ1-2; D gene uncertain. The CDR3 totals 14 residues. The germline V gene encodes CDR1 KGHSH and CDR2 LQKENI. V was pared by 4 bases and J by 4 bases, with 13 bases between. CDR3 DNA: TGTGCCAGCTCACTCACGGAGGACGTCTATGGCTACACCTTC. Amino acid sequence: CASSLTEDVYGYTF.

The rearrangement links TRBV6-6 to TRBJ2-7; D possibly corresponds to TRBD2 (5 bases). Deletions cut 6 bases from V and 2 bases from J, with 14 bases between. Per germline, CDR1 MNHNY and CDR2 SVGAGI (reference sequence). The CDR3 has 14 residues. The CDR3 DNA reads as TGTGCCAGCAGCCACGGACGGGAAACCTACGAGCAGTACTTC. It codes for CASSHGRETYEQYF.

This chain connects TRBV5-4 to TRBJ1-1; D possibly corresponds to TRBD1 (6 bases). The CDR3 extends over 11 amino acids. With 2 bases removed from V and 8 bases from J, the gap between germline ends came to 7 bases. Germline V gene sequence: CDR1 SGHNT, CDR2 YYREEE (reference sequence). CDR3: CASSFDREAFF. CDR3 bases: TGTGCCAGCAGCTTCGACAGGGAAGCTTTCTTT.

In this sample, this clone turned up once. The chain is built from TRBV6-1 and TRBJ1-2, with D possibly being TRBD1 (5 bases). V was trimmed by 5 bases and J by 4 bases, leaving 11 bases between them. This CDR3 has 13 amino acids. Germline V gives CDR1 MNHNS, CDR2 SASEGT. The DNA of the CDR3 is TGTGCCAGCAGTTCAGGGATGGGCTATGGCTACACCTTC. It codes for CASSSGMGYGYTF.

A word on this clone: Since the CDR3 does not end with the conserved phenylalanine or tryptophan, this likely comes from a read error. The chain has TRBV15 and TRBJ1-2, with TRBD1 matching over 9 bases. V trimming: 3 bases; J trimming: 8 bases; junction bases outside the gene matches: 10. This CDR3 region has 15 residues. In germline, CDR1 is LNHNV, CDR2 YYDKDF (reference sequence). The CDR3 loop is CATSSRKGTGQGYTL. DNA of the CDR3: TGTGCCACCAGCAGCCGTAAAGGGACAGGGCAGGGCTACACCCTC.

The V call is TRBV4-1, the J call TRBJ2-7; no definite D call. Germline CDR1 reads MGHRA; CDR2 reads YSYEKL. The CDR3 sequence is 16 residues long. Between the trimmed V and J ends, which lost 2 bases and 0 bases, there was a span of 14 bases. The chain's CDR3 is CASSQKLGADSYEQYF. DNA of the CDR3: TGCGCCAGCAGCCAAAAACTCGGAGCAGACTCCTACGAGCAGTACTTC.

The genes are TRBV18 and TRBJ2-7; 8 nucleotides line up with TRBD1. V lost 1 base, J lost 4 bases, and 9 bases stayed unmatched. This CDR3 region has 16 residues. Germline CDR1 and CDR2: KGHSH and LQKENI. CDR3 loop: CASSPRLGTGEYEQYF. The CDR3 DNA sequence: TGTGCCAGCTCACCACGCCTGGGGACAGGAGAATACGAGCAGTACTTC.